Listed here are 9 T cell receptor beta chains from one sample, sequenced in a study of T cells expressing NK-cell markers. TCRdb re-called the 5' RACE reads and gives one entry per CDR3 protein, without DNA. The sample totals 500,000 to 700,000 distinct CDR3 sequences; its top ten clones hold 3% to 4.5%. Sequences were obtained from blood T cells: a sorted CD56 or NKG2C T cell subset, CD4+ or CD8+ T cells, or bulk PBMC T cells (not recorded which). These receptors came from a man aged 18-30 years in good health.

V and J are TRBV4-2 and TRBJ2-1. Germline V gene data show CDR1 as LGHNA and CDR2 as YNFKEQ. This CDR3 has 16 residues. CDR3 region: CASKTIDSNSYNEQFF.

The V and J genes are TRBV6-5 and TRBJ1-1. The CDR3 extends over 12 amino acids. CDR1 MNHEY and CDR2 SVGAGI come from the germline V gene. CDR3 region: CASGRRGTEAFF.

The chain uses TRBV6-5 and TRBJ2-1; TCRdb gives TRBD1 as the D gene, but with no DNA this cannot be confirmed. This CDR3 has 16 residues. The V gene's germline CDR1 is MNHEY and CDR2 SVGAGI. The chain's CDR3 is CASSYYGGGSYNEQFF.

The chain uses TRBV24-1 and TRBJ2-1. Germline CDR1 reads KGHDR; CDR2 reads SFDVKD. The CDR3 is 11 residues long. CDR3 sequence reads: CATEWGNEQFF.

The genes are TRBV10-2 and TRBJ1-6; TCRdb returns TRBD1, unconfirmable since there is no DNA. From germline, CDR1 is WSHSY and CDR2 SAAADI. The CDR3 has 14 residues. This CDR3 reads CATRDGGGNSPLHF.

The V gene is TRBV7-2, the J gene TRBJ2-7; TCRdb reports TRBD1, a call that lacks DNA to check it against. Germline V lookup: CDR1 SGHTA, CDR2 FQGNSA. This CDR3 is built from 15 residues. The CDR3 sequence: CASTRSGTGGLEQYF.

The chain recombines TRBV4-2 with TRBJ1-5. The CDR3 runs 18 residues. Germline V gene sequence: CDR1 LGHNA, CDR2 YNFKEQ. The chain's CDR3 is CASSQGDAGTDSNQPQHF.

The V and J genes are TRBV29-1 and TRBJ1-1; no DNA is available, so the TRBD1 call from TCRdb remains unchecked. The CDR3 has 13 residues. Germline-derived CDR1 and CDR2 are SQVTM and ANQGSEA. The CDR3 loop reads CSVDREGGPEAFF.

The chain recombines TRBV10-3 with TRBJ2-1; TCRdb calls TRBD2, which cannot be checked without DNA. CDR3 length equals 17 residues. Germline CDR1 reads ENHRY; CDR2 reads SYGVKD. The CDR3 spells CAIRGDLGAGAYNEQFF.